Below are 31 T cell receptor beta chains sequenced from a single sample in a study of CD8 T cells in ankylosing spondylitis. TCRdb used MiXCR to reprocess the 5' RACE reads, holding one entry per CDR3 protein. The data contain about 140,000 distinct CDR3 sequences, approximately 32% of them singletons. The sequenced sample was synovial fluid, either unsorted or a sorted T cell fraction (not recorded which). The receptors come from a male donor with ankylosing spondylitis.

This clonotype was seen at least ten times. This chain's CDR3 is CASSGGAAKNTEAFF. In DNA, the CDR3 is TGCGCCAGCAGCGGAGGCGCGGCCAAGAACACTGAAGCTTTCTTT. The genes are TRBV5-1 and TRBJ1-1; no clear D. Per the germline V gene, CDR1 is SGHRS and CDR2 is YFSETQ. V was shortened by 4 bases and J by 1 base, with 14 bases between the two germline ends. The CDR3 consists of 15 residues.

This clonotype was picked up many times. The rearrangement joins TRBV4-3 to TRBJ2-7; 15 nucleotides match TRBD2. The CDR3 loop spans 17 amino acids. Germline V gene data show CDR1 as LGHNA and CDR2 as YSLEER. Germline trimming cut 4 bases from V and 2 bases from J; bases unmatched to any gene: 6. Here the CDR3 reads CASSRGLAGGTAYEQYF. In DNA form, the CDR3 reads TGCGCCAGCAGCCGAGGACTAGCGGGAGGGACCGCCTACGAGCAGTACTTC.

This chain connects TRBV18 to TRBJ2-5; TRBD2 aligns across 7 bases. The V and J ends lost 0 bases and 7 bases, in that order; junction bases with no gene match: 11. The CDR3 contains 16 residues. Germline V gene sequence: CDR1 KGHSH, CDR2 LQKENI. Here the CDR3 reads CASSPPASGGSVTQYF. The CDR3 DNA reads TGTGCCAGCTCACCACCGGCTAGCGGAGGGAGTGTGACCCAGTACTTC.

This clonotype was observed a few times. The rearrangement uses TRBV6-6 and TRBJ1-1; weak D call: TRBD1 (6 bases). Germline values: CDR1 MNHNY, CDR2 SVGAGI (reference sequence). Trimming removed 5 bases at V and 3 bases at J, with 10 bases between. This CDR3 comprises 13 residues. As DNA, the CDR3 is TGTGCCAGCAGTGCACAGGGTTACACTGAAGCTTTCTTT. Translated, it gives CASSAQGYTEAFF.

This chain joins TRBV20-1 and TRBJ2-1; unclear D gene. Germline V CDR1 and CDR2: DFQATT, SNEGSKA (reference sequence). CDR3 size: 15 residues. V dropped 4 bases and J dropped 0 bases, with 13 bases sitting between them. CDR3 region: CSAIPDGSSYNEQFF. CDR3 sequence (DNA): TGCAGTGCTATACCGGACGGAAGCTCCTACAATGAGCAGTTCTTC.

In its sample, this clonotype was seen many times. The V call is TRBV6-2 or TRBV6-3, the J call TRBJ2-3; D is unclear. Germline V CDR1 and CDR2: MNHEY, SVGEGT. Between the trimmed V and J ends, which lost 8 bases and 1 base, there was a span of 10 bases. The CDR3 totals 13 residues. The CDR3: CASRIAGTDTQYF. The CDR3 bases are TGTGCCAGCCGGATAGCCGGCACAGATACGCAGTATTTT.

This chain joins TRBV7-9 and TRBJ1-1, with a possible D match to TRBD1 (6 bases). The CDR3 is 14 residues long. CDR1 and CDR2 from the germline V gene are SEHNR and FQNEAQ (reference sequence). Trimming took 5 bases from V and 5 from J, leaving 15 bases between them. The CDR3 is CASSPRAGETEAFF. In nucleotides, the CDR3 is TGTGCCAGCAGCCCCCGGGCAGGGGAAACTGAAGCTTTCTTT.

This clonotype was found a few times. J is TRBJ2-1 and V is TRBV6-4; 13 nucleotides match TRBD2. The CDR3 extends over 15 amino acids. After removal of 3 bases from V and 6 bases from J, the junction contained 2 bases not matched to a gene. Per the germline V gene, CDR1 is MRHNA and CDR2 is SNTAGT. CDR3 sequence: CASSERTSGSNEQFF. In nucleotides, the CDR3 is TGTGCCAGCAGTGAACGGACTAGCGGGAGCAATGAGCAGTTCTTC.

This clonotype was counted a few times. The chain recombines TRBV20-1 with TRBJ1-4, with a possible D match to TRBD1 (6 bases). The CDR3 covers 13 residues. The V end was cut by 5 bases, the J end by 2 bases, with 9 bases between. The V gene's germline CDR1 is DFQATT and CDR2 SNEGSKA (reference sequence). Here the CDR3 reads CSALQGTNEKLFF. The CDR3 coding sequence is TGCAGTGCTTTACAGGGCACTAATGAAAAACTGTTTTTT.

This chain uses TRBV5-1 with TRBJ2-7; perhaps D is TRBD1 or TRBD2 (5 bases each). Germline V CDR1 and CDR2: SGHRS, YFSETQ. The CDR3 has 18 amino acids. Trimming removed 2 bases from V and 0 bases from J, with 21 bases in between. The CDR3 DNA reads as TGCGCCAGCAGCTTTGCCGGCGCCTTCCGGGACGCCTCCTACGAGCAGTACTTC. Translated, it gives CASSFAGAFRDASYEQYF.

The chain combines TRBV4-1 with TRBJ2-1, with TRBD2 matching 8 bases. The germline V gene encodes CDR1 MGHRA and CDR2 YSYEKL. V shed 0 bases and J 3 bases; nucleotides not matched to a gene: 10. The CDR3 contains 18 residues. The CDR3 DNA follows: TGCGCCAGCAGCCAAGATTACGAACTAGCGGCCTACTACAATGAGCAGTTCTTC. Protein product: CASSQDYELAAYYNEQFF.

By frequency in the sample, this clonotype is medium-sized. DNA for the CDR3: TGTGCCAGCAGTACCCCCTCGCTAGCCAAAAACATTCAGTACTTC. This translates into CASSTPSLAKNIQYF. The J gene is TRBJ2-4, the V gene TRBV6-2 or TRBV6-3; no firm D call. Germline-derived CDR1 and CDR2 are MNHEY and SVGEGT. This CDR3 spans 15 amino acids. Trimming removed 5 bases at V and 0 bases at J, with 11 bases between.

This clonotype came up many times. The chain carries TRBV6-2 or TRBV6-3 and TRBJ2-2, with 7 positions matching TRBD2. J lost 7 bases, V lost 6 bases, and 5 bases had no gene match. From germline, CDR1 is MNHEY and CDR2 SVGEGT. CDR3 size: 13 residues. The CDR3 sequence is CASRLAVHGELFF. For the CDR3, the DNA is TGTGCCAGCAGGCTAGCGGTCCACGGGGAGCTGTTTTTT.

V and J are TRBV7-8 and TRBJ1-3; 8 positions agree with TRBD1. V shed 5 bases, J shed 3 bases, and the junction held 6 bases outside the gene matches. This CDR3 is built from 15 residues. Germline V gene lookup returns CDR1 SGHVS and CDR2 FQNEAQ. Here the CDR3 DNA reads TGTGCCAGCAGCCTAACAGGGGGAATTGGAAACACCATATATTTT. Translating gives CASSLTGGIGNTIYF.

The rearrangement joins TRBV7-2 to TRBJ1-2, with D perhaps TRBD1 (5 bases). Germline V gives CDR1 SGHTA, CDR2 FQGNSA. This CDR3 has 11 amino acids. V dropped 4 bases and J dropped 7 bases, with 7 bases sitting between them. The DNA of the CDR3 is TGTGCCAGCAGCTCAGGGACTGGCTACACCTTC. Translated, it gives CASSSGTGYTF. Full variable domain (remainder filled in from reference TRBV7-2 and TRBJ1-2): GAGVSQSPSNKVTEKGKDVELRCDPISGHTALYWYRQSLGQGLEFLIYFQGNSAPDKSGLPSDRFSAERTGGSVSTLTIQRTQQEDSAVYLCASSSGTGYTFGSGTRLTVV.

The rearrangement joins TRBV12-3 or TRBV12-4 to TRBJ1-2; D not resolved. Between the trimmed V and J ends, which lost 3 bases and 5 bases, there was a span of 16 bases. The CDR3 totals 15 residues. The CDR3 region is CASSFRQTLGYGYTF. CDR3 in DNA: TGTGCCAGCAGTTTCCGCCAAACACTCGGGTATGGCTACACCTTC.

The V gene is TRBV27, the J gene TRBJ1-1; 11 nucleotides line up with TRBD1. Trimming took 5 bases from V and 10 from J; bases not matched to a gene: 6. CDR1 MNHEY and CDR2 SMNVEV come from the germline V gene (reference sequence). The CDR3 sequence is 13 residues long. The chain's CDR3 is CASSIGQGAGAFF. CDR3 DNA: TGTGCCAGCAGTATCGGACAGGGGGCGGGAGCTTTCTTT.

This chain joins TRBV12-3 or TRBV12-4 and TRBJ1-4; no clear D gene. The CDR3 covers 15 residues. V dropped 1 base and J dropped 13 bases, with 19 bases sitting between them. CDR3 coding DNA: TGTGCCAGCAGTTTAGATGGTTGGCGAGATCAGGTACTGTTTTTT. As protein: CASSLDGWRDQVLFF.

V is TRBV11-2 and J is TRBJ2-3; 8 nucleotides agree with TRBD1. From germline, CDR1 is SGHAT and CDR2 FQNNGV. The CDR3 has 17 residues. Losses at the gene ends were 4 bases for V and 0 bases for J; bases not matched to a gene: 9. CDR3 DNA sequence: TGTGCCAGCAGCTCCGAAACAGGGGGTCGAAGCACAGATACGCAGTATTTT. Translation gives CASSSETGGRSTDTQYF.

The chain combines TRBV10-3 with TRBJ2-1, with unresolved D. The CDR3 has 12 residues. Germline-derived CDR1 and CDR2 are ENHRY and SYGVKD. The V and J ends lost 0 bases and 7 bases respectively, with 4 bases between them. The CDR3 protein is CAISESGNEQFF. The CDR3 coding sequence is TGTGCCATCAGTGAGTCCGGGAATGAGCAGTTCTTC.

The chain has TRBV5-6 and TRBJ2-7, with unresolved D. Germline lookup yields CDR1 SGHDT and CDR2 YYEEEE. This CDR3 region has 12 residues. The V gene lost 3 bases and the J gene lost 4 bases, with 8 bases spanning the gap. Here the CDR3 DNA reads TGTGCCAGCAGCTCCCGGCTTTACGAGCAGTACTTC. This codes for CASSSRLYEQYF.

The chain combines TRBV7-3 with TRBJ2-1; the D gene could be TRBD1 or TRBD2 (5 bases each). The CDR3 is 13 residues long. V was shortened by 2 bases and J by 6 bases, with 8 bases between the two germline ends. CDR1 SGHTA and CDR2 FQGTGA come from the germline V gene. CDR3 coding DNA: TGTGCCAGCAGCTTACACGGGACCAATGAGCAGTTCTTC. Protein product: CASSLHGTNEQFF.

This chain joins TRBV2 and TRBJ1-3; D uncertain. Germline CDR1 is SNHLY and CDR2 is FYNNEI. V lost 3 bases and J lost 4, with 10 bases in between. This CDR3 spans 14 amino acids. DNA of the CDR3: TGTGCCAGCAGTGAGCTGGGGATCGGAAACACCATATATTTT. Translated, it gives CASSELGIGNTIYF.

This clonotype was recorded a few times. This chain links TRBV10-3 with TRBJ2-3; no clear D. Germline-derived CDR1 and CDR2 are ENHRY and SYGVKD. The CDR3 is made up of 14 amino acids. V was pared by 3 bases and J by 2 bases, with 9 bases between. This CDR3 reads CAISDVSSTDTQYF. In nucleotides, the CDR3 is TGTGCCATCAGTGACGTCAGTTCCACAGATACGCAGTATTTT.

In its sample, this clonotype was seen a few times. V usage is TRBV6-5 and J usage is TRBJ2-1; 9 bases fit TRBD2. Germline assignment: CDR1 MNHEY and CDR2 SVGAGI. This CDR3 comprises 18 residues. With 0 bases clipped from V and 1 base from J, the junction kept 7 bases outside the gene matches. CDR3 in DNA: TGTGCCAGCAGTTACTCCGGGCTAGCGGGACCATCCTACAATGAGCAGTTCTTC. As protein: CASSYSGLAGPSYNEQFF.

This chain connects TRBV2 to TRBJ2-1; unclear D gene. This CDR3 region has 12 residues. Per the germline V gene, CDR1 is SNHLY and CDR2 is FYNNEI. Trimming stripped 5 bases from V and 13 bases from J, with 15 bases between. In DNA, the CDR3 is TGTGCCAGCAGTCCAGGACCCCAACGACAGTTCTTC. Its translation: CASSPGPQRQFF.

The rearrangement uses TRBV11-2 and TRBJ2-5; 9 nucleotides align to TRBD1. The J segment lost 5 bases and the V segment lost 1 base, leaving 5 bases of the junction unmatched. Germline lookup yields CDR1 SGHAT and CDR2 FQNNGV. This CDR3 has 15 amino acids. The CDR3 nucleotides read TGTGCCAGCAGCTTAGGGGACAGGGATTCGGAGACCCAGTACTTC. Translation gives CASSLGDRDSETQYF.

Ten or more counts support this clonotype. The CDR3 DNA reads as TGTGCCAGCAGCGCACACAAGGATAATTCACCCCTCCACTTT. Amino acids: CASSAHKDNSPLHF. The J gene is TRBJ1-6, the V gene TRBV7-9; no clear D gene. CDR1 is SEHNR and CDR2 is FQNEAQ in the germline V gene (reference sequence). CDR3 size: 14 residues. V gave up 5 bases and J gave up 5 bases, with 10 bases separating them.

This clonotype appeared a few times. The rearrangement links TRBV9 to TRBJ2-3; 9 bases are shared with TRBD2. CDR1 is SGDLS, CDR2 YYNGEE, per germline. This CDR3 is built from 15 residues. V lost 0 bases, J lost 3 bases, and 2 bases stayed unmatched. The CDR3 bases are TGTGCCAGCAGCGTAGTGGGACTAGCAACAGATACGCAGTATTTT. Encoded protein: CASSVVGLATDTQYF.

The chain combines TRBV7-2 with TRBJ2-4; D not resolved. The CDR3 spans 15 residues. V was trimmed by 5 bases and J by 0 bases, leaving 11 bases between them. Germline CDR1 SGHTA, CDR2 FQGNSA. The CDR3 is CASSLKLLAKNIQYF. In nucleotides, the CDR3 is TGTGCCAGCAGCCTCAAGCTACTAGCCAAAAACATTCAGTACTTC.

The V and J genes are TRBV19 and TRBJ2-6; the D is unclear. This CDR3 is 15 amino acids long. With 1 base removed from V and 1 base from J, the gap between germline ends came to 5 bases. Germline CDR1 LNHDA, CDR2 SQIVND (reference sequence). CDR3 residues: CASSIGGSGANVLTF. CDR3 coding DNA: TGTGCCAGTAGTATAGGGGGTTCTGGGGCCAACGTCCTGACTTTC.